A selection of T cell receptor beta chains follows, all from one sample in a study of T-cell reconstitution after alpha-beta-depleted transplantation in children. MiXCR, applied by TCRdb to the PCR reads, yields one record per CDR3 protein. Of approximately 240,000 distinct CDR3 sequences listed, over 9.5% were seen once; the top ten hold around 5.1%. The sample was PBMCs from the stem cell graft donor, taken from the stem cell graft. These receptors were obtained from a human donor who donated a stem cell graft to a child with SCID. CDR3s leave out the opening cysteine and the closing phenylalanine or tryptophan. Fields, in order: V gene, J gene, CDR3 protein.

v_gene: TRBV9; j_gene: TRBJ2-3; CDR3aa: ASSVGGGGADTQY
v_gene: TRBV19; j_gene: TRBJ2-1; CDR3aa: ASSLSWENNEQF
v_gene: TRBV5-1; j_gene: TRBJ2-3; CDR3aa: ASSSDRGRTDTQY
v_gene: TRBV24-1; j_gene: TRBJ1-2; CDR3aa: ATSDGATGAHGYT
v_gene: TRBV5-6; j_gene: TRBJ1-3; CDR3aa: ASRDLSGNTIY
v_gene: TRBV7-9; j_gene: TRBJ2-1; CDR3aa: ASSLYGTDSNEQF
v_gene: TRBV6-5; j_gene: TRBJ2-5; CDR3aa: ASSYSSVGETQY
v_gene: TRBV5-6; j_gene: TRBJ2-2; CDR3aa: ASTQTGDHTGELF
v_gene: TRBV5-1; j_gene: TRBJ1-1; CDR3aa: ASSPTTGQGLAGAF
v_gene: TRBV11-1; j_gene: TRBJ1-2; CDR3aa: ASSLAGVWSFGGAARLHGYT
v_gene: TRBV5-5; j_gene: TRBJ2-1; CDR3aa: AVSRGPYHPGNEQF
v_gene: TRBV27; j_gene: TRBJ2-5; CDR3aa: ASGPRAYQEPQY
v_gene: TRBV20-1; j_gene: TRBJ2-3; CDR3aa: SARSPRASSTDTQY
v_gene: TRBV9; j_gene: TRBJ2-3; CDR3aa: ASSVGRTSGEHTQY
v_gene: TRBV5-1; j_gene: TRBJ2-1; CDR3aa: ASSWGLAGGSAYNEQS
v_gene: TRBV18; j_gene: TRBJ1-1; CDR3aa: ASSPAVNTEAF
v_gene: TRBV5-1; j_gene: TRBJ2-1; CDR3aa: ASSKTGGVSYNEQF
v_gene: TRBV11-2; j_gene: TRBJ2-7; CDR3aa: ASSPHRQGGGQY
v_gene: TRBV3-1; j_gene: TRBJ2-2; CDR3aa: ASSPGISGELF
v_gene: TRBV7-2; j_gene: TRBJ1-2; CDR3aa: ASRQTGGAYGYT
v_gene: TRBV6-5; j_gene: TRBJ2-7; CDR3aa: ASSYSWDSRYEQY
v_gene: TRBV5-1; j_gene: TRBJ1-1; CDR3aa: ASSVSRTVNTEAF
v_gene: TRBV15; j_gene: TRBJ2-1; CDR3aa: ATSRDRKRGANYNEQF
v_gene: TRBV6-1; j_gene: TRBJ2-1; CDR3aa: ASSAEFGNEQF
v_gene: TRBV12-3/TRBV12-4; j_gene: TRBJ2-5; CDR3aa: AFCLARLAGDRTQETQY
v_gene: TRBV28; j_gene: TRBJ1-2; CDR3aa: ASSLRLYGYT
v_gene: TRBV7-9; j_gene: TRBJ1-1; CDR3aa: ASSLTQGGSAF
v_gene: TRBV4-1; j_gene: TRBJ1-6; CDR3aa: ASSHLMNPGMPPSSYNSPLH
v_gene: TRBV5-5; j_gene: TRBJ1-1; CDR3aa: ASSYRDPYTEAF
v_gene: TRBV20-1; j_gene: TRBJ1-2; CDR3aa: SASGDRSNYGYT
v_gene: TRBV29-1; j_gene: TRBJ2-7; CDR3aa: SVDLTGPDEQY
v_gene: TRBV12-3/TRBV12-4; j_gene: TRBJ2-7; CDR3aa: ASSLGISYEQY
v_gene: TRBV5-1; j_gene: TRBJ1-1; CDR3aa: ASSFGWDTEAF
v_gene: TRBV7-8; j_gene: TRBJ2-4; CDR3aa: ASSPRQGATPWAKNIQY
v_gene: TRBV12-3/TRBV12-4; j_gene: TRBJ2-2; CDR3aa: ASSLLFGGELF
v_gene: TRBV20-1; j_gene: TRBJ1-1; CDR3aa: SASTGMNTEAF
v_gene: TRBV4-3; j_gene: TRBJ2-3; CDR3aa: ASSQDPTGLRGVGPDTQY
v_gene: TRBV6-6; j_gene: TRBJ1-2; CDR3aa: ASSYGGYT
v_gene: TRBV9; j_gene: TRBJ1-4; CDR3aa: ASSVGGTNEKLF
v_gene: TRBV7-3; j_gene: TRBJ2-7; CDR3aa: ASSLTVVDEQY
v_gene: TRBV7-9; j_gene: TRBJ2-7; CDR3aa: ASSLTSGTAYEQY
v_gene: TRBV15; j_gene: TRBJ2-3; CDR3aa: ATSRAPYSTDTQY
v_gene: TRBV6-2/TRBV6-3; j_gene: TRBJ2-1; CDR3aa: ASSPRTSGGIEQF
v_gene: TRBV5-1; j_gene: TRBJ2-7; CDR3aa: ASTLRDRRDEQY
v_gene: TRBV2; j_gene: TRBJ2-5; CDR3aa: ASSELRGRVTQY
v_gene: TRBV20-1; j_gene: TRBJ2-1; CDR3aa: SAWGTYNEQF
v_gene: TRBV20-1; j_gene: TRBJ1-3; CDR3aa: SGRQFSGNTIY
v_gene: TRBV25-1; j_gene: TRBJ2-2; CDR3aa: ASSESRGDRARNTGELF
v_gene: TRBV5-1; j_gene: TRBJ1-5; CDR3aa: ASSSGHFNQPQH
v_gene: TRBV5-1; j_gene: TRBJ2-1; CDR3aa: ASSDPSGGDYNEQF
v_gene: TRBV5-1; j_gene: TRBJ2-3; CDR3aa: ASSLNGPDTQY
v_gene: TRBV20-1; j_gene: TRBJ2-2; CDR3aa: CARDSRLAGGPNTGELF
v_gene: TRBV9; j_gene: TRBJ2-1; CDR3aa: ASSVESGASNEQF
v_gene: TRBV20-1; j_gene: TRBJ1-1; CDR3aa: SARDGTGLRAEAF
v_gene: TRBV20-1; j_gene: TRBJ2-7; CDR3aa: SASHGTSGEFYEQY
v_gene: TRBV5-1; j_gene: TRBJ2-2; CDR3aa: ASSFRAGFDGELF
v_gene: TRBV6-1; j_gene: TRBJ2-2; CDR3aa: ASSKGAGRAGELF
v_gene: TRBV28; j_gene: TRBJ2-6; CDR3aa: ASTPGQSGANVLT
v_gene: TRBV7-3; j_gene: TRBJ2-3; CDR3aa: ASSPQVGGAAPDTQY
v_gene: TRBV18; j_gene: TRBJ2-3; CDR3aa: ASSPNALPTDTQY